The following is a TCR beta chain sequence with its context. The sample originates from a study of blood T cell repertoires in COVID-19. Under the authors' procedure: The authors estimated nucleated cell counts from reference gene primer amplification. Libraries were prepared by immunoSEQ multiplex PCR; TCRdb keeps only in-frame clonotypes and omits some of them. The DNA gave D and trimming, while V, J and clone size come from that table. The sample lists fewer than 350,000 clones; approximately 88% were seen once. The ends lost 0 bases at V and 7 bases at J; junction bases unmatched: 8. Germline lookup yields CDR1 GTSNPN and CDR2 SVGIG (reference sequence). The CDR3 runs to 15 residues.

The J gene is TRBJ1-2, the V gene TRBV30; TRBD1 matches at 10 bases. This sequence originates from a woman in her thirties or forties who had recovered from COVID-19. The sequencing input was PBMCs or T cells enriched from blood (not recorded which). In nucleotides, the CDR3 is TGTGCCTGGAGTGTTGGACAGGGGGTCAAGGGTGGCTACACCTTC. This translates into CAWSVGQGVKGGYTF.